Shown below are 17 T cell receptor beta chains from a single sample sequenced in a study of control samples from healthy donors and cancer patients. Libraries were prepared by immunoSEQ multiplex PCR; TCRdb keeps only in-frame clonotypes and omits some of them. This table holds under 450,000 clones, around 90% found once. Sequenced sample: PBMCs. All receptors derive from a middle-aged man with head and neck cancer.

The rearrangement uses TRBV27 and TRBJ1-2; unclear D gene. The germline CDR1 and CDR2 sequences are MNHEY and SMNVEV (reference sequence). This CDR3 has 18 amino acids. Deletions cut 5 bases from V and 0 bases from J, with 22 bases between. Here the CDR3 reads CASSGIKGGVRSNYGYTF. CDR3 sequence (DNA): TGTGCCAGCAGTGGGATTAAGGGTGGGGTGAGATCTAACTATGGCTACACCTTC.

The chain joins TRBV9 to TRBJ2-5; TRBD1 might be the D (6 bases). The ends were cut back, 0 bases at V and 1 base at J, with 7 bases in the middle. CDR3 length equals 14 residues. Germline lookup yields CDR1 SGDLS and CDR2 YYNGEE. The CDR3 loop reads CASSVVDSQETQYF. The CDR3 region has the DNA TGTGCCAGCAGCGTAGTGGACAGCCAAGAGACCCAGTACTTC.

The chain employs TRBV28 and TRBJ2-5; either TRBD1 or TRBD2 may fit D (7 bases each). V gave up 7 bases and J gave up 5 bases, with 20 bases separating them. The germline CDR1 and CDR2 sequences are MDHEN and SYDVKM. The CDR3 covers 15 residues. The chain's CDR3 is CASTHREQGGETQYF. Here the CDR3 DNA reads TGTGCCAGCACTCACCGGGAGCAGGGGGGGGAGACCCAGTACTTC.

This chain links TRBV7-9 with TRBJ2-7, with a weak D call TRBD2 (5 bases). The germline CDR1 and CDR2 sequences are SEHNR and FQNEAQ (reference sequence). The CDR3 runs to 15 residues. V was trimmed by 2 bases and J by 7 bases, leaving 18 bases between them. CDR3 protein: CASSLPGIKTGEQYF. In DNA form, the CDR3 reads TGTGCCAGCAGCTTACCGGGAATCAAAACGGGGGAGCAGTACTTC.

This clone was recorded once. V is TRBV4-1 and J is TRBJ2-5, with 8 nucleotides matching TRBD1. The CDR3 runs 16 residues. CDR1 and CDR2 from the germline V gene are MGHRA and YSYEKL. The V gene end was trimmed by 0 bases and the J gene end by 1 base; junction bases not matched to a gene: 4. The CDR3, as DNA: TGCGCCAGCAGCCAAGAAGGGGACAGGTCCCAAGAGACCCAGTACTTC. It encodes CASSQEGDRSQETQYF.

The gene calls are TRBV30 and TRBJ2-3; D not resolved. V was shortened by 3 bases and J by 3 bases, with 19 bases between the two germline ends. The germline gives CDR1 GTSNPN, CDR2 SVGIG (reference sequence). This CDR3 has 16 amino acids. CDR3 amino acids: CAWSSAGSLVTDTQYF. Written as DNA, the CDR3 is TGTGCCTGGAGCTCTGCAGGTTCATTAGTGACAGATACGCAGTATTTT.

CDR3: CASSTWGLSSYNSPLHF. For the CDR3, the DNA is TGTGCCAGCAGCACCTGGGGACTGAGCTCCTATAATTCACCCCTCCACTTT. This chain uses TRBV13 with TRBJ1-6, with TRBD1 as a possible D gene (5 bases). This CDR3 has 17 residues. Germline CDR1 reads PRHDT; CDR2 reads FYEKMQ (reference sequence). Trimming stripped 5 bases from V and 0 bases from J, with 14 bases between.

This clone has just a few counts. The chain is built from TRBV6-2 or TRBV6-3 and TRBJ1-1, with D perhaps matching TRBD1 (5 bases). CDR1 MNHEY and CDR2 SVGEGT come from the germline V gene. CDR3 size: 16 residues. The V end lost 0 bases, the J end lost 6 bases, and 17 bases lay between the germline ends. CDR3 amino acids: CASSYSTSIGTAEAFF. The DNA of the CDR3 is TGTGCCAGCAGTTACTCGACCTCGATTGGGACCGCTGAAGCTTTCTTT.

The chain uses TRBV30 and TRBJ1-2; unclear D gene. V was trimmed by 0 bases and J by 1 base, leaving 9 bases between them. CDR1 is GTSNPN and CDR2 is SVGIG in the germline V gene (reference sequence). This CDR3 region has 14 residues. CDR3 protein: CAWSVRSFNYGYTF. For the CDR3, the DNA is TGTGCCTGGAGTGTACGAAGCTTTAACTATGGCTACACCTTC.

The chain employs TRBV2 and TRBJ1-1; D gene ambiguous. The CDR3 contains 10 residues. The germline gives CDR1 SNHLY, CDR2 FYNNEI. The germline V and J ends were trimmed by 4 bases and 11 bases, with 8 bases remaining between them. The CDR3 region has the DNA TGTGCCAGCAGTGCCCCGGGGGCTTTCTTT. It is translated as CASSAPGAFF.

This chain joins TRBV5-8 and TRBJ1-4; perhaps TRBD1 as D (5 bases). CDR3 size: 15 residues. Between the trimmed V and J ends, which lost 4 bases and 8 bases, there was a span of 18 bases. CDR1 and CDR2 (germline): SGHTS, YDEGEE. The DNA of the CDR3 is TGTGCCAGCAGCCAAAACGGGCGCGGGGACGAAAAACTGTTTTTT. The encoded protein is CASSQNGRGDEKLFF. The variable domain in full, with the rest retrieved from reference TRBV5-8 and TRBJ1-4, is EAGVTQSPTHLIKTRGQQATLRCSPISGHTSVYWYQQALGLGLQFLLWYDEGEERNRGNFPPRFSGRQFPNYSSELNVNALELEDSALYLCASSQNGRGDEKLFFGSGTQLSVL.

As regards this clone: Germline is not matched at one junction end, which may reflect a read error. The V gene is TRBV7-7, the J gene TRBJ2-5; 11 bases map to TRBD2. Germline lookup yields CDR1 SSHAT and CDR2 FNYEAQ (reference sequence). CDR3 size: 15 residues. The CDR3: CASSPYSGGAETQYF. CDR3 DNA sequence: TGTGCTAGCAGCCCCTATAGCGGGGGGGCTGAGACCCAGTACTTC.

The V gene is TRBV10-3, the J gene TRBJ1-1; a weak D match, TRBD1 (6 bases). V lost 9 bases and J 0 bases, leaving 14 bases between the germline ends. The V gene's germline CDR1 is ENHRY and CDR2 SYGVKD. The CDR3 has 14 amino acids. The CDR3 region has the DNA TGTGCCATTTGGGAAGGGGGTATGAACACTGAAGCTTTCTTT. Translation: CAIWEGGMNTEAFF.

V is TRBV5-1 and J is TRBJ2-5, with TRBD1 identical over 7 bases. Trimming at V came to 0 bases and at J to 2 bases, leaving 4 bases not matched to a gene. Germline V gives CDR1 SGHRS, CDR2 YFSETQ. The CDR3 runs to 15 residues. CDR3 DNA sequence: TGCGCCAGCAGCTTGGTCCCGGGACAGCAAGAGACCCAGTACTTC. It yields the protein CASSLVPGQQETQYF. The whole variable domain, filled in from reference TRBV5-1 and TRBJ2-5, reads KAGVTQTPRYLIKTRGQQVTLSCSPISGHRSVSWYQQTPGQGLQFLFEYFSETQRNKGNFPGRFSGRQFSNSRSEMNVSTLELGDSALYLCASSLVPGQQETQYFGPGTRLLVL.

The DNA for the CDR3 is TGTGCCAGCAGCATCTCAGTCGGCGAGACCCAGTACTTC. It is translated as CASSISVGETQYF. V and J are TRBV11-2 and TRBJ2-5, with D unresolved. Looked up from germline, CDR1 is SGHAT and CDR2 is FQNNGV. The ends were cut back, 5 bases at V and 5 bases at J, with 12 bases in the middle. The CDR3 runs 13 residues.

This clone has more than one count but fewer than ten. The chain has TRBV16 and TRBJ1-4; no clear D. V was cut by 5 bases and J by 4 bases, with 14 bases left in between. Germline CDR1 and CDR2: KGHSY and FQNENV. The CDR3 is 15 residues long. The CDR3 DNA follows: TGTGCCAGCAGCAGTGCTGGACGGTATAATGAAAAACTGTTTTTT. Its protein product is CASSSAGRYNEKLFF.

This chain connects TRBV30 to TRBJ1-3; D remains ambiguous. With 0 bases removed from V and 4 bases from J, the gap between germline ends came to 7 bases. This CDR3 region has 13 residues. Germline CDR1 GTSNPN, CDR2 SVGIG (reference sequence). CDR3 region: CAWSVSLGNTIYF. The DNA for the CDR3 is TGTGCCTGGAGTGTTTCGCTGGGAAACACCATATATTTT.